A selection of T cell receptor beta chains follows, all from one sample in a study of OX40 agonist ivuxolimab in advanced cancers. The data were produced by immunoSEQ multiplex PCR, yet TCRdb's version contains in-frame clones alone and is incomplete. The repertoire holds roughly 72,000 clones, with roughly 87% as singletons. This specimen was CD4+ or CD8+ T cells sorted from blood, taken in a trial of the OX40 agonist ivuxolimab. The origin of the receptors is an adult with an advanced solid tumor such as melanoma, head and neck, liver or kidney cancer. Each CDR3 is given without its conserved first and last residue. Part of the rows lack a size; the others show once, few, many or a class for expanded clones.

15	TRBJ2-7	.	TRBV10-3	AISEYSIRVSSYEQY
13	TRBJ2-3	.	TRBV19	ASSMAQGLTDTQY
12	TRBJ2-3	.	TRBV5-1	ASSLTGNTDTQY
10	TRBJ1-2	.	TRBV5-4	ASSRDSYGYT
13	TRBJ2-7	.	TRBV10-3	AISESGHSSYEQY
12	TRBJ1-5	.	TRBV28	ASRMPGGNQPQH
9	TRBJ1-1	.	TRBV29-1	SVGTGVEAF
11	TRBJ1-5	.	TRBV29-1	SVAWGIGQPQH
11	TRBJ1-5	.	TRBV28	GTGLYSNQPQH
13	TRBJ2-7	once	TRBV7-2	ASTLLAGDSYEQY
14	TRBJ1-3	.	TRBV7-8	ASSLGAGPSGNTIY
11	TRBJ1-6	.	TRBV11-3	ASSKGAGTPLH
15	TRBJ2-2	.	TRBV7-8	ASSLPQGPRRSGELF
13	TRBJ1-6	.	TRBV10-3	AISPLSGLNSPLH
11	.	.	TRBV28	ASSSVPLYEQY
13	TRBJ2-1	.	TRBV5-4	ATFLGGLLYNEQF
13	TRBJ2-7	.	TRBV9	ASSPLGSGSYEQY
10	TRBJ1-1	.	TRBV29-1	SVVTANTEAF
12	TRBJ2-7	.	TRBV5-4	ASSSQGALYEQY
11	TRBJ2-5	.	TRBV2	ASSWRGQETQY
11	.	.	TRBV19	ASAPGLYYEQY
12	TRBJ2-7	few	TRBV28	ASTPGGSTYEQY
14	TRBJ2-2	.	TRBV5-4	ASSPGAGGPSGELF
11	TRBJ1-2	.	TRBV2	ASSEGRGNGYT
13	TRBJ2-6	.	TRBV18	ASSPWVSGANVLT
13	TRBJ2-7	.	TRBV7-2	ASSPQTGTAGEQY
9	TRBJ2-5	.	TRBV20-1	SAGDAETQY